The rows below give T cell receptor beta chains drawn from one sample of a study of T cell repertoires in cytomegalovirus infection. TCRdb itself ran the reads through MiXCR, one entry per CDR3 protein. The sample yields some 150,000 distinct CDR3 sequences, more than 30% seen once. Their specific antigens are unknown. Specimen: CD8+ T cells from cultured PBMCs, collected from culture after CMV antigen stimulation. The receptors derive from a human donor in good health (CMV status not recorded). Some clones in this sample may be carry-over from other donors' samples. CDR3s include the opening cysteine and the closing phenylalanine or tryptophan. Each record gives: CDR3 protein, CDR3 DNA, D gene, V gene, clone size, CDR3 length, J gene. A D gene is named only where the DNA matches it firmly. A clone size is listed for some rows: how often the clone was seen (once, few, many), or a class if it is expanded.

CDR3aa: CASSNSGATNEKLFF; CDR3nt: TGTGCCAGTAGTAACTCGGGAGCAACTAATGAAAAACTGTTTTTT; d_gene: -; v_gene: TRBV19; abundance: few; len: 15; j_gene: TRBJ1-4
CDR3aa: CASSPPMGQADTQYF; CDR3nt: TGTGCCAGTAGCCCCCCGATGGGGCAGGCAGATACGCAGTATTTT; d_gene: -; v_gene: TRBV19; abundance: few; len: 15; j_gene: TRBJ2-3
CDR3aa: CASSPTGTGTYNEQFF; CDR3nt: TGTGCCAGCAGCCCGACCGGGACAGGAACCTACAATGAGCAGTTCTTC; d_gene: TRBD1; v_gene: TRBV13; abundance: -; len: 16; j_gene: TRBJ2-1
CDR3aa: CASSLRVSGEQYF; CDR3nt: TGCGCCAGCAGCTTAAGGGTATCTGGCGAGCAGTACTTC; d_gene: -; v_gene: TRBV4-1; abundance: few; len: 13; j_gene: TRBJ2-7
CDR3aa: CASSDGTSGGQNQETQYF; CDR3nt: TGTGCCAGCAGTGACGGGACTAGCGGGGGGCAGAACCAAGAGACCCAGTACTTC; d_gene: TRBD2; v_gene: TRBV2; abundance: -; len: 18; j_gene: TRBJ2-5
CDR3aa: CSVEIAGRGYGYTF; CDR3nt: TGCAGCGTTGAAATTGCAGGACGTGGCTATGGCTACACCTTC; d_gene: -; v_gene: TRBV29-1; abundance: -; len: 14; j_gene: TRBJ1-2
CDR3aa: CASSEDLELNYGYTF; CDR3nt: TGTGCCAGCAGTGAAGATCTCGAATTAAACTATGGCTACACCTTC; d_gene: -; v_gene: TRBV2; abundance: -; len: 15; j_gene: TRBJ1-2
CDR3aa: CASSLDAEAFF; CDR3nt: TGTGCCAGCAGCTTGGACGCTGAAGCTTTCTTT; d_gene: -; v_gene: TRBV5-4; abundance: -; len: 11; j_gene: TRBJ1-1
CDR3aa: CASSIWTGEGADTQYF; CDR3nt: TGTGCCAGTAGTATATGGACAGGGGAAGGAGCAGATACGCAGTATTTT; d_gene: TRBD1; v_gene: TRBV19; abundance: few; len: 16; j_gene: TRBJ2-3
CDR3aa: CASSSNQPQHF; CDR3nt: TGTGCCAGCAGCTCTAATCAGCCCCAGCATTTT; d_gene: -; v_gene: TRBV11-2; abundance: -; len: 11; j_gene: TRBJ1-5
CDR3aa: CASSPIPTGYYGYTF; CDR3nt: TGTGCCAGCAGTCCAATACCCACAGGGTACTATGGCTACACCTTC; d_gene: -; v_gene: TRBV27; abundance: few; len: 15; j_gene: TRBJ1-2
CDR3aa: CASSFGLEAEQFF; CDR3nt: TGTGCCAGCAGTTTTGGGCTAGAGGCTGAGCAGTTCTTC; d_gene: -; v_gene: TRBV12-3/TRBV12-4; abundance: -; len: 13; j_gene: TRBJ2-1
CDR3aa: CASSFALWGRTDTQYF; CDR3nt: TGTGCCAGCAGCTTTGCCCTCTGGGGTCGCACAGATACGCAGTATTTT; d_gene: -; v_gene: TRBV7-2; abundance: few; len: 16; j_gene: TRBJ2-3
CDR3aa: CASSRGRGNTIYF; CDR3nt: TGTGCCAGCAGCAGAGGTCGAGGAAACACCATATATTTT; d_gene: -; v_gene: TRBV7-9; abundance: few; len: 13; j_gene: TRBJ1-3
CDR3aa: CASSTITGELFF; CDR3nt: TGTGCCAGCAGTACGATCACCGGGGAGCTGTTTTTT; d_gene: -; v_gene: TRBV27; abundance: -; len: 12; j_gene: TRBJ2-2
CDR3aa: CASIPQASYNEQFF; CDR3nt: TGTGCCAGCATTCCTCAGGCCTCCTACAATGAGCAGTTCTTC; d_gene: -; v_gene: TRBV25-1; abundance: -; len: 14; j_gene: TRBJ2-1
CDR3aa: CASRTGTIEQYF; CDR3nt: TGTGCCAGCAGGACCGGGACAATCGAGCAGTACTTC; d_gene: -; v_gene: TRBV12-3/TRBV12-4; abundance: -; len: 12; j_gene: TRBJ2-7
CDR3aa: CASSFPPPRGTGELFF; CDR3nt: TGTGCCAGCAGTTTCCCACCCCCTAGGGGCACCGGGGAGCTGTTTTTT; d_gene: -; v_gene: TRBV27; abundance: -; len: 16; j_gene: TRBJ2-2
CDR3aa: CASTVAGTGNEKLFF; CDR3nt: TGTGCCAGCACCGTCGCCGGGACAGGGAATGAAAAACTGTTTTTT; d_gene: TRBD1; v_gene: TRBV28; abundance: -; len: 15; j_gene: TRBJ1-4
CDR3aa: CSASSGSFYEQYF; CDR3nt: TGCAGTGCTAGTTCGGGCTCTTTCTACGAGCAGTACTTC; d_gene: -; v_gene: TRBV20-1; abundance: -; len: 13; j_gene: TRBJ2-7
CDR3aa: CASTLQPGWGGYTF; CDR3nt: TGTGCCAGCACCTTACAACCAGGGTGGGGTGGCTACACCTTC; d_gene: -; v_gene: TRBV6-5; abundance: -; len: 14; j_gene: TRBJ1-2
CDR3aa: CAWNSGLSSYNEQFF; CDR3nt: TGTGCCTGGAACTCGGGACTAAGCTCCTACAATGAGCAGTTCTTC; d_gene: TRBD2; v_gene: TRBV30; abundance: many; len: 15; j_gene: TRBJ2-1
CDR3aa: CASSVAGQFFSNEQFF; CDR3nt: TGTGCCAGCAGCGTAGCGGGACAGTTTTTTTCCAATGAGCAGTTCTTC; d_gene: TRBD1; v_gene: TRBV9; abundance: -; len: 16; j_gene: TRBJ2-1
CDR3aa: CASSLTGGPPPDTQYF; CDR3nt: TGTGCCAGCAGCTTAACGGGCGGACCCCCCCCAGATACGCAGTATTTT; d_gene: -; v_gene: TRBV7-3; abundance: -; len: 16; j_gene: TRBJ2-3
CDR3aa: CASSAMGGAYNEQFF; CDR3nt: TGTGCCAGCAGTGCGATGGGGGGGGCCTACAATGAGCAGTTCTTC; d_gene: TRBD2; v_gene: TRBV6-4; abundance: few; len: 15; j_gene: TRBJ2-1
CDR3aa: CSAQSSNTGELFF; CDR3nt: TGCAGTGCTCAGTCTTCGAACACCGGGGAGCTGTTTTTT; d_gene: -; v_gene: TRBV20-1; abundance: -; len: 13; j_gene: TRBJ2-2